The text below deals with one TCR beta chain. The source of the sample is a study of control samples from healthy donors and cancer patients. The CDR3 spans 14 residues. V shed 6 bases and J shed 0 bases, with 10 bases lying between them. Germline V gene data show CDR1 as MNHEY and CDR2 as SMNVEV (reference sequence). Some clones are missing from TCRdb's copy, which holds only in-frame ones; the method was immunoSEQ multiplex PCR. The data show around 130,000 clones, roughly 90% seen once. The chain links TRBV27 to TRBJ2-3; D is possibly TRBD2 (6 bases). The origin of this receptor is a man aged 50-60 years in good health. Sequencing was carried out using blood. The CDR3 loop reads CASRVLASTDTQYF. CDR3 DNA: TGTGCCAGCAGGGTACTAGCTAGCACAGATACGCAGTATTTT.